This record covers a single T cell receptor (beta chain). Original methodology: Amplified reference gene primers provided the basis for estimating nucleated cell counts. TCRdb keeps only in-frame clones here, not all; method: immunoSEQ multiplex PCR. Clone size and the V and J calls come from that table; the DNA yielded D and trimming. Of 400,000 to 550,000 clones in the sample, around 89% were seen once. This sample was included in a study of blood T cell repertoires in COVID-19. For the study at large: The United States, Italy and Spain were the sources of the acute and convalescent COVID-19 samples. Sources were T cells, B-cell-depleted T cells, or PBMCs; the material itself was cDNA or gDNA.

Trimming took 7 bases from V and 7 from J, leaving 29 bases between them. Germline values: CDR1 MDHEN, CDR2 SYDVKM. The CDR3 is 19 amino acids. Source material: peripheral blood. The chain links TRBV28 to TRBJ1-6, with unresolved D. This TCR came from a woman aged 25 to 39 with acute or convalescent COVID-19. CDR3 DNA sequence: TGTGCCAGCACTAGGGAGCCGACGGTGGTAGGCCCCTTAAATTCACCCCTCCACTTT. Protein product: CASTREPTVVGPLNSPLHF.